A selection of T cell receptor beta chains follows, all from one sample in a study of blood T cells in healthy people across ages. Each CDR3 protein is one row after TCRdb ran MiXCR on the 5' RACE reads. The profile shows almost 1 million distinct CDR3 sequences, 51% of them singletons. Source material: blood. The receptors originated from an older woman in good health. Both conserved end residues are part of each CDR3. The D gene is left open where the match is weak. Clone size is shown for a subset of rows, as once, few, many or a class of expanded clone.

size | D | J | V | DNA | CDR3
NA | NA | TRBJ2-7 | TRBV2 | TGTGCCAGTCGGTGGCAGGTGTCCTACGAGCAGTACTTC | CASRWQVSYEQYF
few | NA | TRBJ2-3 | TRBV10-3 | TGTGCCATCAGTGAAGGTGCGGGGACGACAGATACGCAGTATTTT | CAISEGAGTTDTQYF
few | NA | TRBJ1-2 | TRBV10-3 | TGTGCCATCAAGTGGATCGGGCCGGGCGGAAACGGCTACACCTTC | CAIKWIGPGGNGYTF
NA | NA | TRBJ2-6 | TRBV6-2/TRBV6-3 | TGTGCCAGCAGTTTGCGTTGGGGCACTGGGGCCAACGTCCTGACTTTC | CASSLRWGTGANVLTF
NA | NA | TRBJ2-7 | TRBV20-1 | TGCAGTCCCCTCCGATCAGGAACATCCTACGAGCAGTACTTC | CSPLRSGTSYEQYF
few | NA | TRBJ1-2 | TRBV12-3/TRBV12-4 | TGTGCCAGCACCTACCGGGCCAGCGAGTATGGCTACACCTTC | CASTYRASEYGYTF
NA | NA | TRBJ1-1 | TRBV6-6 | TGTGCCAGCAGGGCTGCCGGGACAGAAGCTTTCTTT | CASRAAGTEAFF
NA | NA | TRBJ2-3 | TRBV7-2 | TGTGCCAGCAGCCAACATATGACACCTAGCACAGATACGCAGTATTTT | CASSQHMTPSTDTQYF
NA | NA | TRBJ2-7 | TRBV6-2/TRBV6-3 | TGTGCCAGCAGCCGTGGACCGTTCTCCTACGAGCAGTACTTC | CASSRGPFSYEQYF
few | TRBD2 | TRBJ2-3 | TRBV15 | TGTGCCACCAGACCTGCTAGCGGGGGGGATACGCAGTATTTT | CATRPASGGDTQYF
once | NA | TRBJ1-5 | TRBV2 | TGTGCCAGCAAACGGACAGCCGATCAGCCCCAGCATTTT | CASKRTADQPQHF
once | TRBD2 | TRBJ2-1 | TRBV7-3 | TGTGCCAGCAGCTTAAGTGGGAGGGCCCCTAACAATGAGCAGTTCTTC | CASSLSGRAPNNEQFF
NA | TRBD2 | TRBJ2-5 | TRBV7-2 | TGTGCCAGCAGCTTAGTCGGTTGGGGACTAGCGGGACAAGAGACCCAGTACTTC | CASSLVGWGLAGQETQYF
NA | NA | TRBJ2-7 | TRBV20-1 | TGCAGTGCTAGCCGGGACCCCTACGAGCAGTACTTC | CSASRDPYEQYF
once | NA | TRBJ2-7 | TRBV24-1 | TGTGCCACCAGTGACCCTTCGGGGACCTACGAGCAGTACTTC | CATSDPSGTYEQYF
NA | NA | TRBJ2-4 | TRBV4-1 | TGCGCCAGCAGCCTTTGGACTGAAAATCGAGGGGGGGAAAACATTCAGTACTTC | CASSLWTENRGGENIQYF
NA | TRBD1 | TRBJ2-1 | TRBV6-6 | TGTGCCAGCAGGACCCGCGGACAGGGGTCCTACAATGAGCAGTTCTTC | CASRTRGQGSYNEQFF
once | TRBD2 | TRBJ2-5 | TRBV7-9 | TGTGCCAGCGGCTTAGTGGTAGCGGGAGAAGGCAATGAGCAGTACTTC | CASGLVVAGEGNEQYF
NA | TRBD2 | TRBJ2-3 | TRBV4-1 | TGCGCCAGCCGCGGGCCCAGCGGGAGCGGGCCAGATACGCAGTATTTT | CASRGPSGSGPDTQYF
few | NA | TRBJ1-1 | TRBV29-1 | TGCAGCGTAGGACGGATGAACACTGAAGCTTTCTTT | CSVGRMNTEAFF
NA | TRBD1 | TRBJ2-7 | TRBV6-1 | TGTGCCAGCAGTGAAGTGGGACAGGGGTTTACCTACGAGCAGTACTTC | CASSEVGQGFTYEQYF
NA | NA | TRBJ1-5 | TRBV4-1 | TGCGCCAGCAGCCAAGAACGGGGGTTGGGCAATCAGCCCCAGCATTTT | CASSQERGLGNQPQHF
NA | TRBD2 | TRBJ2-1 | TRBV7-2 | TGTGCCAGCAGCCGCGGGACTAGCGCGTGGATTTCCTACAATGAGCAGTTCTTC | CASSRGTSAWISYNEQFF
NA | NA | TRBJ2-3 | TRBV14 | TGTGCCAGCAGCCAAAACCCCAGCGGCACAGATACGCAGTATTTT | CASSQNPSGTDTQYF
few | TRBD1 | TRBJ2-7 | TRBV3-1 | TGTGCCAGCAGCCAAGGACAGGGGACCGACGAGCAGTACTTC | CASSQGQGTDEQYF
NA | TRBD1 | TRBJ1-2 | TRBV15 | TGTGCCACCAGCAGAGTGAGGTTGGTAACGCGAGACAGGGCAGACAATGGCTACACCTTC | CATSRVRLVTRDRADNGYTF
NA | NA | TRBJ1-1 | TRBV9 | TGTGCCAGCAGCCCGTTTCTTACGACGGCGACTGAAGCTTTCTTT | CASSPFLTTATEAFF
few | NA | TRBJ1-6 | TRBV7-6 | TGTGCCAGCAGCTACGACCAGGGGCCTGGTTCACCCCTCCACTTT | CASSYDQGPGSPLHF
NA | TRBD2 | TRBJ2-3 | TRBV20-1 | TGTAGTGCTAGAGGACTAGCGGATAGCACAGATACGCAGTATTTT | CSARGLADSTDTQYF
few | NA | TRBJ1-5 | TRBV29-1 | TGCAGCGTTGTAGTGCAGGGTCAGGGCAATCAGCCCCAGCATTTT | CSVVVQGQGNQPQHF
few | NA | TRBJ2-3 | TRBV7-8 | TGTGCCAGCAGCACTCTGGTCCGGGTCCCAGATACGCAGTATTTT | CASSTLVRVPDTQYF
NA | TRBD2 | TRBJ2-3 | TRBV7-2 | TGTGCCAGCAGCTTAGAACTAGCGGGAGGCGGGGTTACGCAGTATTTT | CASSLELAGGGVTQYF
NA | TRBD1 | TRBJ2-7 | TRBV18 | TGTGCCAGCTCTCCACAACGCCCGGGACAGGGTCCCTACGAGCAGTACTTC | CASSPQRPGQGPYEQYF
once | NA | TRBJ1-1 | TRBV20-1 | TGCAGTGCTAGAGCGCGGCAGGGAGGTAAAGCTTTCTTT | CSARARQGGKAFF
NA | NA | TRBJ2-7 | TRBV20-1 | TGCAGTGCTAGTAAAATACCGGGACGACAGAGTTACGAGCAGTACTTC | CSASKIPGRQSYEQYF
few | TRBD2 | TRBJ2-7 | TRBV20-1 | TGCAGTGCCTTTAGCGGGACCTCCTACGAGCAGTACTTC | CSAFSGTSYEQYF
many | TRBD2 | TRBJ2-3 | TRBV5-1 | TGCGCCAGCAGCTTGGTTAGCGGGAGGAGCACAGATACGCAGTATTTT | CASSLVSGRSTDTQYF
NA | NA | TRBJ2-7 | TRBV24-1 | TGTGCCACCAGTTCCGGAAGCACGGGGACCTACGAGCAGTACTTC | CATSSGSTGTYEQYF
few | NA | TRBJ2-1 | TRBV5-1 | TGCGCCAGCAGCTTGCCAGACGGGGTCCTCAATGAGCAGTTCTTC | CASSLPDGVLNEQFF
NA | TRBD2 | TRBJ2-7 | TRBV2 | TGTGCCAGCAGTGAAGGTTGGCAGGGTGGGCTAGCGGGAATAGGCGAGCAGTACTTC | CASSEGWQGGLAGIGEQYF
few | TRBD2 | TRBJ2-4 | TRBV12-3/TRBV12-4 | TGTGCCAGCAGTTTGAGGGCGCGGGAGGCGGGGGTAGCCAAAAACATTCAGTACTTC | CASSLRAREAGVAKNIQYF
NA | TRBD2 | TRBJ2-7 | TRBV5-6 | TGTGCCAGCAGCGGGGGACTAGGAGAGTACGAGCAGTACTTC | CASSGGLGEYEQYF
few | TRBD2 | TRBJ2-3 | TRBV28 | TGTGCCAGCAGTCGCCCGGGACTAGCGGGATCTACGCAGTATTTT | CASSRPGLAGSTQYF
NA | TRBD2 | TRBJ2-3 | TRBV6-6 | TGTGCCAGCCTTGGCGGGAGGGCCAGGGATACGCAGTATTTT | CASLGGRARDTQYF
many | NA | TRBJ2-1 | TRBV20-1 | TGCAGTGCCGTCTACAATGAGCAGTTCTTC | CSAVYNEQFF
NA | TRBD1 | TRBJ1-1 | TRBV6-5 | TGTGCCAGCAGTTACACCAGGGGGCTTATAGACACTGAAGCTTTCTTT | CASSYTRGLIDTEAFF
NA | NA | TRBJ2-2 | TRBV11-2 | TGTGCCAGCAGCTTAGCTCCCGGGGAGCTGTTTTTT | CASSLAPGELFF
NA | TRBD2 | TRBJ2-1 | TRBV28 | TGTGCCAGCAGTTTAGAGAGGACTAGCGGGATATACAATGAGCAGTTCTTC | CASSLERTSGIYNEQFF
NA | NA | TRBJ2-2 | TRBV27 | TGTGCCAGCAGGGGGATCGGGGAGCTGTTTTTT | CASRGIGELFF
NA | NA | TRBJ2-5 | TRBV20-1 | TGCAGTGCTCGGTTAGGCGCGAGGGAGCAGTACTTC | CSARLGAREQYF
many | NA | TRBJ2-5 | TRBV29-1 | TGCAGCGTGATACGCCGAGAGACCCAGTACTTC | CSVIRRETQYF
NA | NA | TRBJ1-5 | TRBV19 | TGTGCCAGTAAGTTAGTTTATAGCAATCAGCCCCAGCATTTT | CASKLVYSNQPQHF
NA | NA | TRBJ2-7 | TRBV20-1 | TGCAGTGCTAGAGACGGACAAAGGTACGAGCAGTACTTC | CSARDGQRYEQYF
few | NA | TRBJ1-2 | TRBV12-3/TRBV12-4 | TGTGCCAGCTCCAACGGGGTAGCCGTCTATGGCTACACCTTC | CASSNGVAVYGYTF
NA | NA | TRBJ2-5 | TRBV3-1 | TGTGCCAGCAGCCAGATAGGACACGAAGAGACCCAGTACTTC | CASSQIGHEETQYF
NA | TRBD2 | TRBJ2-1 | TRBV20-1 | TGCAGTGCTAGAGATTTTTTCCGCGGAGCGGGAGGACACAATGAGCAGTTCTTC | CSARDFFRGAGGHNEQFF
NA | NA | TRBJ2-7 | TRBV3-1 | TGTGCCAGCAGCCGAGCCAAAGCGTACTCCTACGAGCAGTACTTC | CASSRAKAYSYEQYF
NA | NA | TRBJ2-1 | TRBV5-4 | TGTGCCAGCAGCTTCAGACGGGAAGGTGGTGAGCAGTTCTTC | CASSFRREGGEQFF
NA | NA | TRBJ2-7 | TRBV19 | TGTGCCAGTGAGGACAGACGAACCTACGAGCAGTACTTC | CASEDRRTYEQYF
few | NA | TRBJ1-4 | TRBV7-9 | TGTGCCAGCAGCCGCTCGAATGAAAAACTGTTTTTT | CASSRSNEKLFF